The 20 T cell receptor beta chains below were found in one sample sequenced in a study of OX40 agonist ivuxolimab in advanced cancers. Sequenced by immunoSEQ multiplex PCR; TCRdb stores in-frame clones only, minus some. The data contain 69,000 or so clones, approximately 92% of them singletons. The source was CD4+ or CD8+ T cells sorted from blood, collected in a trial of the OX40 agonist ivuxolimab. These receptors all stem from an adult with an advanced solid tumor such as melanoma, head and neck, liver or kidney cancer.

The rearrangement uses TRBV4-3 and TRBJ2-1; no firm D call. Germline assignment: CDR1 LGHNA and CDR2 YSLEER. This CDR3 comprises 14 residues. Deletions cut 4 bases from V and 8 bases from J, with 15 bases between. CDR3 sequence: CASSPGSVFHEQFF. The CDR3 DNA reads TGCGCCAGCAGCCCAGGTAGTGTTTTCCATGAGCAGTTCTTC.

V usage is TRBV27 and J usage is TRBJ2-7; D is perhaps TRBD2 (6 bases). Germline CDR1 MNHEY, CDR2 SMNVEV (reference sequence). The ends were cut back, 6 bases at V and 5 bases at J, with 14 bases in the middle. The CDR3 sequence is 13 residues long. CDR3 nucleotide sequence: TGTGCCAGCAGGTCGACTAGGCCCCACGAGCAGTACTTC. Encoded protein: CASRSTRPHEQYF.

The chain recombines TRBV9 with TRBJ1-2, with D possibly being TRBD1 (5 bases). CDR3 size: 15 residues. V lost 3 bases, J lost 6 bases, and 18 bases lay in between. Germline CDR1 SGDLS, CDR2 YYNGEE. The CDR3 is CASSARGTDTDGYTF. DNA for the CDR3: TGTGCCAGCAGCGCCCGAGGGACGGATACTGATGGCTACACCTTC.

The rearrangement links TRBV6-5 to TRBJ2-1, with unresolved D. The length of the CDR3 is 12 residues. V shed 5 bases and J shed 10 bases, with 12 bases lying between them. Per the germline V gene, CDR1 is MNHEY and CDR2 is SVGAGI. The CDR3 DNA reads TGTGCCAGCAGTCACTTTAGCTCCGAGCAGTTCTTC. Amino acid sequence: CASSHFSSEQFF.

The genes are TRBV11-3 and TRBJ1-1, with 8 bases that match TRBD1. The CDR3 has 15 amino acids. Germline V gene sequence: CDR1 SGHNT, CDR2 YENEEA. The V segment lost 2 bases and the J segment 5 bases; nucleotides outside the gene matches: 7. CDR3 in amino acids: CASSLTGGARTEAFF. The CDR3 DNA follows: TGTGCCAGCAGCTTAACAGGGGGTGCGAGAACTGAAGCTTTCTTT.

Only one count was recorded for this clone. The gene calls are TRBV30 and TRBJ1-2, with TRBD1 matching 7 bases. CDR3 length: 16 residues. Germline CDR1 reads GTSNPN; CDR2 reads SVGIG (reference sequence). With 3 bases clipped from V and 5 bases from J, the junction kept 15 bases outside the gene matches. CDR3 nucleotides: TGTGCCTGGAGACCGGGGACAGTTATTGAAAAGTATGGCTACACCTTC. It specifies CAWRPGTVIEKYGYTF. Combining the CDR3 with reference TRBV30 and TRBJ1-2 gives the whole variable domain SQTIHQWPATLVQPVGSPLSLECTVEGTSNPNLYWYRQAAGRGLQLLFYSVGIGQISSEVPQNLSASRPQDRQFILSSKKLLLSDSGFYLCAWRPGTVIEKYGYTFGSGTRLTVV.

This clone was detected only once. The chain's CDR3 is CASSSVGDYGYTF. In nucleotides, the CDR3 is TGTGCCAGCAGCTCAGTTGGGGACTATGGCTACACCTTC. The chain joins TRBV5-4 to TRBJ1-2; D gene uncertain. Germline-derived CDR1 and CDR2 are SGHNT and YYREEE (reference sequence). This CDR3 spans 13 amino acids. The V gene lost 3 bases and the J gene lost 3 bases, with 9 bases spanning the gap.

CDR3 nucleotides: TGTGCCAGCAGTTACGACAGGGGGGGCAAGAATGAGCAGTTCTTC. Its protein product is CASSYDRGGKNEQFF. This chain joins TRBV6-5 and TRBJ2-1, with 9 bases that match TRBD1. Germline V gene sequence: CDR1 MNHEY, CDR2 SVGAGI. Unmatched junction bases numbered 6, after V lost 2 bases and J lost 7 bases. This CDR3 contains 15 residues.

This clone has a handful of counts. The V and J genes are TRBV2 and TRBJ1-6; D remains unclear. Trimming pared 5 bases from V and 7 bases from J, leaving 12 bases between. In germline, CDR1 is SNHLY, CDR2 FYNNEI. The CDR3 consists of 14 residues. CDR3 amino acids: CASSPPAENSPLHF. CDR3 nucleotide sequence: TGTGCCAGCAGTCCTCCCGCAGAGAATTCACCCCTCCACTTT.

This clone came up once. The chain is built from TRBV6-1 and TRBJ2-6, with 9 bases fitting TRBD1. CDR1 and CDR2 from the germline V gene are MNHNS and SASEGT. The CDR3 spans 15 residues. J lost 4 bases, V lost 7 bases, and 5 bases had no gene match. As DNA, the CDR3 is TGTGCCAGCAAGGGACAGGGCTACGGGGCCAACGTCCTGACTTTC. This encodes CASKGQGYGANVLTF.

The chain is built from TRBV2 and TRBJ1-2, with unresolved D. Germline V gene sequence: CDR1 SNHLY, CDR2 FYNNEI. There are 15 residues in the CDR3. The V end was cut by 1 base, the J end by 4 bases, with 13 bases between. This chain's CDR3 is CASSEGAFSFYGYTF. The DNA of the CDR3 is TGTGCCAGCAGTGAAGGGGCGTTCTCGTTCTATGGCTACACCTTC.

J is TRBJ1-3 and V is TRBV19; D ambiguous. There are 16 residues in the CDR3. The ends were cut back, 5 bases at V and 2 bases at J, with 16 bases in the middle. The germline gives CDR1 LNHDA, CDR2 SQIVND (reference sequence). CDR3 residues: CASSPFLSEAGNTIYF. Here the CDR3 DNA reads TGTGCCAGTAGTCCCTTCTTATCTGAGGCTGGAAACACCATATATTTT.

This chain connects TRBV7-8 to TRBJ1-1, with unresolved D. V lost 3 bases, J lost 0 bases, and 8 bases lay in between. Germline CDR1 SGHVS, CDR2 FQNEAQ. The CDR3 has 14 amino acids. CDR3 DNA sequence: TGTGCCAGCAGCTTGGGCGGAATGAACACTGAAGCTTTCTTT. Amino acids: CASSLGGMNTEAFF.

The chain recombines TRBV7-2 with TRBJ2-3; 8 bases map to TRBD1. This CDR3 has 17 amino acids. Germline values: CDR1 SGHTA, CDR2 FQGNSA. The ends lost 1 base at V and 1 base at J; junction bases unmatched: 7. The CDR3 region has the DNA TGTGCCAGCAGCTTAGGTGTGACAGGGGTAGGCACAGATACGCAGTATTTT. Amino acids: CASSLGVTGVGTDTQYF.

The rearrangement links TRBV27 to TRBJ2-7; D might be TRBD1 or TRBD2, each matching 5 bases. The CDR3 contains 14 residues. Germline CDR1 reads MNHEY; CDR2 reads SMNVEV (reference sequence). Trimming took 0 bases from V and 7 from J, leaving 13 bases between them. The CDR3 DNA reads TGTGCCAGCAGTTTATCGGGACCCCTCGGTGAGCAGTACTTC. Translating gives CASSLSGPLGEQYF.

The chain joins TRBV29-1 to TRBJ1-1; D gene unclear. The CDR3 has 12 residues. The V and J ends lost 6 bases and 6 bases respectively, with 14 bases between them. Looked up from germline, CDR1 is SQVTM and CDR2 is ANQGSEA. This chain's CDR3 is CSVLLKWSEAFF. DNA of the CDR3: TGCAGCGTCCTCCTAAAGTGGTCTGAAGCTTTCTTT.

V and J are TRBV29-1 and TRBJ2-2, with 11 bases lining up with TRBD2. The CDR3 is 14 amino acids. The V gene end was trimmed by 2 bases and the J gene end by 6 bases; junction bases not matched to a gene: 2. In germline, CDR1 is SQVTM, CDR2 ANQGSEA. The CDR3 spells CSVELAGGAGELFF. The CDR3 region has the DNA TGCAGCGTTGAACTAGCGGGAGGTGCCGGGGAGCTGTTTTTT.

The gene calls are TRBV25-1 and TRBJ1-4; unclear D gene. CDR1 and CDR2 from the germline V gene are MGHDK and SYGVNS. The CDR3 consists of 13 residues. V dropped 1 base and J dropped 5 bases, with 5 bases sitting between them. The CDR3 here is CASSESHNEKLFF. In DNA, the CDR3 is TGTGCCAGCAGTGAATCGCACAATGAAAAACTGTTTTTT.

V is TRBV27 and J is TRBJ1-6; maybe TRBD1 (6 bases). The CDR3 length is 13 residues. V lost 3 bases, J lost 13 bases, and 13 bases lay in between. From germline, CDR1 is MNHEY and CDR2 SMNVEV (reference sequence). For the CDR3, the DNA is TGTGCCAGCAGTTTTGGGGGGGGGCATCCCCTCCACTTT. Protein: CASSFGGGHPLHF.

The chain recombines TRBV27 with TRBJ2-7, with D uncertain. V was shortened by 5 bases and J by 2 bases, with 13 bases between the two germline ends. Germline CDR1 reads MNHEY; CDR2 reads SMNVEV (reference sequence). The CDR3 runs to 14 residues. The CDR3 sequence: CASSPSTPTYEQYF. The CDR3 nucleotides read TGTGCCAGCAGTCCCTCGACTCCTACCTACGAGCAGTACTTC.